This T cell receptor beta chain was identified during a study of post-analysis software for immune sequencing data. Study results and limitations: The five TRBV segments detected at higher frequency in patients than in controls included TRBV5-6, TRBV5-1 and TRBV20-1.

Germline V gene data show CDR1 as SGHRS and CDR2 as YFSETQ. The CDR3 spans 17 residues. The germline V and J ends were trimmed by 4 bases and 9 bases, with 29 bases remaining between them. Remarks on this clonotype: Its antigen is currently unknown.

TCR beta cDNA libraries included unique molecular identifiers. In TCRdb, the PCR reads were re-called with MiXCR into one record per CDR3 protein. Here the sample spans roughly 540,000 distinct CDR3 sequences, around 31% being singletons. The sample was blood. This sequence originates from a girl between 2 and 17 years old with multiple sclerosis. The V gene is TRBV5-1, the J gene TRBJ2-7, with D perhaps matching TRBD1 or TRBD2 (6 bases each). Here the CDR3 DNA reads TGCGCCAGCAGCCCGGGACACTCCCTTAACAATCACGGGAGGCAGTACTTC. This encodes CASSPGHSLNNHGRQYF.